This T cell receptor beta chain was sequenced in a study of blood T cell repertoires in COVID-19. Clones were sequenced by immunoSEQ multiplex PCR, and TCRdb holds only the in-frame ones, with some missing. The data contain under 250,000 clones, 84% of them singletons. Germline CDR1 is LGHNA and CDR2 is YSLEER. The CDR3 is 17 amino acids. After removal of 1 base from V and 5 bases from J, the junction contained 11 bases not matched to a gene. Clinical histories supplied by participants themselves formed the basis of cohort assignment. Sequenced: PBMCs or T cells enriched from blood (not recorded which). This TCR derives from a man aged 55-75 years who had recovered from COVID-19. The gene calls are TRBV4-3 and TRBJ2-3, with 8 bases identical to TRBD1. The CDR3 here is CASSQGFSGGAGDTQYF. The CDR3 coding sequence is TGCGCCAGCAGCCAAGGTTTTTCAGGGGGCGCCGGAGATACGCAGTATTTT.